These 11 T cell receptor beta chains originate from one sample sequenced in a study of T cells in Graves' hyperthyroidism and ophthalmopathy. Amplification of TCR beta CDR3 regions was performed using RNA transcripts as template. The TCR CDR3 was amplified in a first-round RT-PCR using the HTBI primer set. TCRdb independently ran MiXCR on the multiplex PCR reads; one entry per CDR3 protein. The sample has fewer than 550,000 distinct CDR3 sequences, about 15% seen once. Sequencing input: blood. The source is a woman younger than 35 with Graves' hyperthyroidism.

This clonotype appeared many times. This chain joins TRBV18 and TRBJ2-1, with a possible D match to TRBD1 (5 bases). V was shortened by 5 bases and J by 4 bases, with 9 bases between the two germline ends. CDR1 and CDR2 from the germline V gene are KGHSH and LQKENI. This CDR3 spans 13 amino acids. The CDR3: CASSATDYNEQFF. The CDR3, as DNA: TGTGCCAGCTCAGCGACAGATTACAATGAGCAGTTCTTC.

Many counts were recorded for this clonotype. The chain links TRBV6-1 to TRBJ2-7; 7 bases are shared with TRBD1. This CDR3 is built from 14 residues. The germline CDR1 and CDR2 sequences are MNHNS and SASEGT. Trimming took 5 bases from V and 5 from J; bases not matched to a gene: 9. The CDR3 spells CASSPRGREDEQYF. In nucleotides, the CDR3 is TGTGCCAGCAGTCCTAGGGGGCGAGAAGACGAGCAGTACTTC.

As regards this clonotype: An end of the junction does not agree with germline; a read error may underlie this. V gene TRBV5-1 combines with J gene TRBJ1-1; tentatively, D is TRBD1 (5 bases). Germline CDR1 reads SGHRS; CDR2 reads YFSETQ. CDR3 length: 12 amino acids. Here the CDR3 DNA reads TGTGCCAGCAGTCCCGAGGGGCCTGAAGCTTTCTTT. Protein: CASSPEGPEAFF.

This clonotype was seen many times. The chain combines TRBV20-1 with TRBJ2-5; 12 bases are shared with TRBD2. The CDR3 runs 18 residues. CDR1 and CDR2 from the germline V gene are DFQATT and SNEGSKA (reference sequence). After removal of 4 bases from V and 1 base from J, the junction contained 13 bases not matched to a gene. CDR3 region: CSAKRAASGGGPQETQYF. The CDR3 DNA reads as TGCAGTGCTAAAAGGGCAGCTAGCGGGGGGGGCCCCCAAGAGACCCAGTACTTC.

This chain joins TRBV4-1 and TRBJ2-7; 9 bases match TRBD2. The CDR3 loop spans 16 amino acids. Germline CDR1 is MGHRA and CDR2 is YSYEKL. With 1 base clipped from V and 3 bases from J, the junction kept 7 bases outside the gene matches. This chain's CDR3 is CASSQGAAGGNYEQYF. In DNA, the CDR3 is TGCGCCAGCAGCCAAGGGGCAGCGGGGGGCAACTACGAGCAGTACTTC.

As for this clonotype: One end of the junction fails to match germline, which may point to a read error. This chain joins TRBV7-6 and TRBJ2-7, with TRBD1 identical over 8 bases. The length of the CDR3 is 17 residues. CDR1 and CDR2 from the germline V gene are SGHVS and FNYEAQ. The CDR3 sequence is CASGLEGGPRTGSEQYF. CDR3 DNA sequence: TGTGCCAGCGGCTTAGAAGGGGGCCCCAGGACAGGGTCCGAGCAGTACTTC.

This clonotype has just a few counts. V and J are TRBV5-5 and TRBJ1-1; a weak D match, TRBD1 (6 bases). The germline V gene has CDR1 SGHKS and CDR2 YYEKEE (reference sequence). Trimming took off 7 bases at V and 4 bases at J, with 14 bases between the two ends. The CDR3 consists of 13 residues. The CDR3 nucleotides read TGTGCCAGCGGACCAGGGGTGCGCACTGAAGCTTTCTTT. This codes for CASGPGVRTEAFF. Together with reference TRBV5-5 and TRBJ1-1, the CDR3 gives the full variable domain: DAGVTQSPTHLIKTRGQQVTLRCSPISGHKSVSWYQQVLGQGPQFIFQYYEKEERGRGNFPDRFSARQFPNYSSELNVNALLLGDSALYLCASGPGVRTEAFFGQGTRLTVV.

The table lists this clonotype with many counts. V gene TRBV5-1 combines with J gene TRBJ1-2, with D perhaps TRBD1 (6 bases). V was cut by 4 bases and J by 7 bases, with 17 bases left in between. CDR1 and CDR2 (germline): SGHRS, YFSETQ. CDR3 size: 14 residues. In nucleotides, the CDR3 is TGCGCCAGCAGCCCGGGACACCCGGCGGGTGGCTACACCTTC. This gives the protein CASSPGHPAGGYTF.

As for this clonotype: This may stem from a read error, because a much larger clone lies one nucleotide away. V gene TRBV19 combines with J gene TRBJ2-5; TRBD1 agrees at 8 bases. CDR3 size: 14 residues. With V trimmed by 5 bases and J by 5 bases, 7 bases remained unmatched. Germline V lookup: CDR1 LNHDA, CDR2 SQIVND (reference sequence). CDR3 in amino acids: CASSVGQGLETQYF. The CDR3 DNA follows: TGTGCCAGTAGTGTCGGACAGGGCTTGGAGACCCAGTACTTC.

This clonotype was picked up many times. This chain uses TRBV3-1 with TRBJ2-7; no firm D call. The CDR3 length is 15 residues. V was cut by 0 bases and J by 9 bases, with 18 bases left in between. Per the germline V gene, CDR1 is LGHDT and CDR2 is YNNKEL (reference sequence). CDR3 sequence (DNA): TGTGCCAGCAGCCAAGATACCACAGTCCCTCGGAGGCAGTACTTC. Its translation: CASSQDTTVPRRQYF.

This clonotype was seen many times. This chain connects TRBV30 to TRBJ2-2, with no clear D. The CDR3 contains 13 residues. Trimming stripped 5 bases from V and 2 bases from J, with 9 bases between. Germline V gene data show CDR1 as GTSNPN and CDR2 as SVGIG (reference sequence). The DNA for the CDR3 is TGTGCCTGGTCCCTTGCCAACACCGGGGAGCTGTTTTTT. Its translation is CAWSLANTGELFF.